Sequencing of this T cell receptor beta chain was carried out in a study of cytomegalovirus exposure and HLA in healthy donors. Findings of the study overall: In vitro, a few CMV-associated chains proved specific for CMV antigens.

Profiling relied on immunoSEQ multiplex PCR, and the TCRdb table lists in-frame clones only, not all of them. Altogether roughly 280,000 clones are present, 80% to 90% being singletons, with the ten largest covering around 1%. Concerning this clone itself: Antigen unknown.

The CDR3 contains 15 residues. Germline V lookup: CDR1 MGHDK, CDR2 SYGVNS. V lost 2 bases, J lost 2 bases, and 3 bases stayed unmatched. The clonotype comes from a woman younger than 30 in good health and CMV-seronegative. This sequence joins TRBV25-1 and TRBJ1-5, with TRBD1 identical over 7 bases. The sequenced material came from PBMCs. CDR3 coding DNA: TGTGCCAGCAGTGAAAGAGGGGGCGGCAATCAGCCCCAGCATTTT. This translates into CASSERGGGNQPQHF.